A selection of T cell receptor beta chains follows, all from one sample in a study of cytomegalovirus exposure and HLA in healthy donors. Only in-frame clones appear in the TCRdb table, and some are missing; sequencing was by immunoSEQ multiplex PCR. The sample has approximately 40,000 clones. The sequenced material came from PBMCs. The receptors originated from a human donor in good health. Each CDR3 is given with its conserved first and last residue. D genes are given only for firm matches.

V gene	CDR3 length	D gene	J gene	CDR3 protein	CDR3 DNA
TRBV2	17	TRBD2	TRBJ2-3	CASSGLARLLGTDTQYF	TGTGCCAGCAGTGGACTAGCGCGCCTTCTCGGCACAGATACGCAGTATTTT
TRBV30	14	.	TRBJ1-2	CAWSRTGSGYGYTF	TGTGCCTGGAGTCGAACAGGGTCCGGCTATGGCTACACCTTC
TRBV19	17	TRBD1	TRBJ1-3	CASSALNRDRSGNTIYF	TGTGCCAGTAGTGCCCTGAACCGGGACAGGTCTGGAAACACCATATATTTT
TRBV19	15	TRBD2	TRBJ2-4	CASSIRTSSQNIQYF	TGTGCCAGTAGTATCAGGACTAGCAGCCAAAACATTCAGTACTTC
TRBV19	16	TRBD1	TRBJ2-2	CASSLRTGASTGELFF	TGTGCCAGTAGTTTAAGGACAGGGGCAAGCACCGGGGAGCTGTTTTTT
TRBV30	11	.	TRBJ1-1	CAWAQNTEAFF	TGTGCCTGGGCACAGAACACTGAAGCTTTCTTT
TRBV7-2	16	.	TRBJ1-2	CASSLVGSGGIDGYTF	TGTGCCAGCAGCTTAGTCGGCTCCGGGGGGATAGATGGCTACACCTTC
TRBV9	15	TRBD1	TRBJ1-1	CASSVVGQGGTEAFF	TGTGCCAGCAGCGTCGTTGGACAGGGTGGAACTGAAGCTTTCTTT
TRBV28	14	.	TRBJ2-2	CASSPGLNTGELFF	TGTGCCAGCAGTCCAGGGCTGAACACCGGGGAGCTGTTTTTT
TRBV7-9	16	TRBD1	TRBJ1-6	CASSQTGGLSNSPLHF	TGTGCCAGCAGCCAAACAGGGGGCCTCTCCAATTCACCCCTCCACTTT
TRBV7-2	15	TRBD1	TRBJ1-3	CASSQGGSSGNTIYF	TGTGCCAGCAGCCAGGGGGGAAGCTCTGGAAACACCATATATTTT
TRBV7-9	13	TRBD1	TRBJ1-2	CASSFGQDYGYTF	TGTGCCAGCAGCTTCGGACAGGACTATGGCTACACCTTC
TRBV29-1	14	TRBD1	TRBJ2-1	CSVLTGTGDWEQFF	TGCAGCGTACTCACCGGGACAGGGGATTGGGAGCAGTTCTTC
TRBV29-1	19	TRBD1	TRBJ2-7	CSVEDRGTGGMESSYEQYF	TGCAGCGTTGAAGATCGGGGGACAGGGGGCATGGAAAGCTCCTACGAGCAGTACTTC
TRBV5-1	14	.	TRBJ1-1	CASSLMGENTEAFF	TGCGCCAGCAGCTTGATGGGAGAGAACACTGAAGCTTTCTTT
TRBV27	12	.	TRBJ1-1	CATPPGETEAFF	TGTGCCACCCCTCCCGGGGAAACTGAAGCTTTCTTT
TRBV18	15	TRBD1	TRBJ2-1	CASSPKQGADNEQFF	TGTGCCAGCTCACCAAAACAGGGGGCAGACAATGAGCAGTTCTTC
TRBV28	16	TRBD2	TRBJ2-5	CASSLGGLAGPKTQYF	TGTGCCAGCAGTTTAGGGGGGCTAGCGGGTCCGAAGACCCAGTACTTC
TRBV9	14	.	TRBJ1-1	CASSGGGVNTEAFF	TGTGCCAGCAGCGGGGGAGGGGTGAACACTGAAGCTTTCTTT
TRBV13	15	TRBD1	TRBJ1-6	CASSLGGQGSSPLHF	TGTGCCAGCAGCTTAGGGGGACAGGGTAGTTCACCCCTCCACTTT
TRBV19	16	TRBD1	TRBJ1-1	CASSIRTGGMNTEAFF	TGTGCCAGTAGTATTCGAACAGGGGGGATGAACACTGAAGCTTTCTTT
TRBV19	17	TRBD2	TRBJ2-2	CASSTTSGGAVTGELFF	TGTGCCAGTAGTACTACTAGCGGGGGGGCGGTCACCGGGGAGCTGTTTTTT
TRBV6-6	13	.	TRBJ2-3	CASSVGRPDTQYF	TGTGCCAGCAGTGTTGGGCGCCCGGATACGCAGTATTTT
TRBV9	15	.	TRBJ1-5	CASSPGGGRNQPQHF	TGTGCCAGCAGCCCCGGGGGGGGAAGAAATCAGCCCCAGCATTTT
TRBV7-6	16	.	TRBJ1-2	CASSPYQQTSDYGYTF	TGTGCCAGCAGCCCCTATCAACAGACCTCGGACTATGGCTACACCTTC
TRBV19	15	TRBD2	TRBJ2-3	CASSPGTSYIDTQYF	TGTGCCAGTAGTCCCGGGACTAGTTATATAGATACGCAGTATTTT
TRBV15	12	.	TRBJ2-7	CATSREGVEQYF	TGTGCCACCAGCAGAGAAGGGGTCGAGCAGTACTTC
TRBV5-1	17	.	TRBJ2-7	CASSSGVPGAISYEQYF	TGCGCCAGCAGCTCCGGCGTCCCAGGGGCTATCTCCTACGAGCAGTACTTC
TRBV7-9	17	.	TRBJ1-4	CAAGKGTYVATNEKLFF	TGTGCCGCCGGGAAGGGGACATATGTTGCAACTAATGAAAAACTGTTTTTT
TRBV9	16	TRBD2	TRBJ2-1	CASSGSGLAGYNEQFF	TGTGCCAGCAGCGGATCCGGACTAGCGGGATACAATGAGCAGTTCTTC
TRBV6-5	16	.	TRBJ1-1	CASSYYPPGMNTEAFF	TGTGCCAGCAGTTATTACCCGCCAGGTATGAACACTGAAGCTTTCTTT
TRBV5-8	15	TRBD1	TRBJ1-2	CASTPSDRNNYGYTF	TGTGCCAGCACCCCCTCGGACAGGAATAACTATGGCTACACCTTC
TRBV4-2	16	TRBD1	TRBJ2-3	CASSQGGGDLGDKQYF	TGTGCCAGCAGCCAAGGAGGGGGCGATTTGGGAGATAAGCAGTATTTT
TRBV7-8	17	TRBD1	TRBJ1-4	CASSVRDRVGGNEKLFF	TGTGCCAGCAGCGTCCGGGACAGGGTGGGGGGAAATGAAAAACTGTTTTTT
TRBV5-1	14	TRBD1	TRBJ2-2	CAASRDRNTGELFF	TGCGCCGCGTCCCGGGACAGAAACACCGGGGAGCTGTTTTTT
TRBV11-3	17	.	TRBJ2-1	CASSLRSRGLDYNEQFF	TGTGCCAGCAGCTTAAGGTCCCGTGGGCTCGACTACAATGAGCAGTTCTTC
TRBV30	14	.	TRBJ2-4	CAWNMAGTKNIQYF	TGTGCCTGGAATATGGCGGGAACCAAAAACATTCAGTACTTC
TRBV5-5	15	TRBD1	TRBJ2-5	CASSQSGQAGETQYF	TGTGCCAGCAGCCAAAGTGGACAGGCGGGAGAGACCCAGTACTTC
TRBV14	15	.	TRBJ1-1	CASSQESLRNTEAFF	TGTGCCAGCAGCCAAGAATCCCTGCGGAACACTGAAGCTTTCTTT
TRBV19	14	.	TRBJ1-2	CASSTGRANYGYTF	TGTGCCAGTAGTACCGGCAGGGCTAACTATGGCTACACCTTC
TRBV19	18	.	TRBJ2-1	CASSRSPSAMSSYNEQFF	TGTGCCAGTAGTAGGTCCCCCTCTGCTATGAGTTCCTACAATGAGCAGTTCTTC
TRBV28	16	TRBD1	TRBJ1-5	CASAGTGGDSNQPQHF	TGTGCTAGCGCCGGGACAGGGGGCGATAGCAATCAGCCCCAGCATTTT
TRBV4-2	15	TRBD1	TRBJ1-2	CASSPSGTGAYGYTF	TGTGCCAGCAGCCCCTCCGGGACAGGGGCCTATGGCTACACCTTC
TRBV5-4	13	.	TRBJ2-7	CASSLGQSYEQYF	TGTGCCAGCAGCTTGGGACAGTCCTACGAGCAGTACTTC
TRBV4-2	15	TRBD2	TRBJ2-1	CASSQLGGGAGEQFF	TGTGCCAGCAGCCAGTTAGGCGGGGGGGCGGGGGAGCAGTTCTTC
TRBV5-6	13	TRBD1	TRBJ1-2	CASSLAGDRTSTF	TGTGCCAGCAGCTTGGCGGGGGACAGAACATCCACCTTC
TRBV4-1	15	.	TRBJ2-7	CASSQGGPGPYEQYF	TGCGCCAGCAGCCAAGGGGGGCCCGGCCCCTACGAGCAGTACTTC
TRBV19	16	.	TRBJ2-5	CASSTFSGGFQETQYF	TGTGCCAGTAGTACATTTAGCGGAGGCTTCCAAGAGACCCAGTACTTC
TRBV4-2	14	.	TRBJ2-7	CASSQEVASAEQYF	TGTGCCAGCAGCCAAGAGGTCGCTAGCGCCGAGCAGTACTTC
TRBV14	15	.	TRBJ2-5	CASSQDWEDRETQYF	TGTGCCAGCAGCCAAGATTGGGAGGATCGAGAGACCCAGTACTTC
TRBV29-1	14	TRBD2	TRBJ2-7	CSVRPSGAAYEQYF	TGCAGCGTTAGGCCTAGCGGGGCCGCCTACGAGCAGTACTTC
TRBV9	16	.	TRBJ2-6	CASSPRAVTGANVLTF	TGTGCCAGCAGCCCAAGAGCGGTGACTGGGGCCAACGTCCTGACTTTC
TRBV9	15	TRBD1	TRBJ1-2	CASPRQGVANYGYTF	TGTGCCAGCCCCAGACAGGGGGTAGCTAACTATGGCTACACCTTC
TRBV5-6	15	TRBD1	TRBJ2-1	CASSWGQGNYNEQFF	TGTGCCAGCAGCTGGGGACAGGGTAACTACAATGAGCAGTTCTTC
TRBV28	16	.	TRBJ1-1	CASCIPRKGFCTEAFF	TGTGCCAGCTGCATCCCGAGAAAGGGGTTTTGCACTGAAGCTTTCTTT
TRBV7-3	13	.	TRBJ1-2	CASSLIAGLGYTF	TGTGCCAGCAGCTTAATTGCAGGGCTAGGCTACACCTTC
TRBV7-3	15	.	TRBJ1-1	CASSSGGQLNTEAFF	TGTGCCAGCAGCTCAGGCGGGCAATTGAACACTGAAGCTTTCTTT
TRBV6-1	14	.	TRBJ2-7	CASSEGPSSYEQYF	TGTGCCAGCAGTGAAGGCCCTAGCTCCTACGAGCAGTACTTC
TRBV2	13	.	TRBJ2-2	CASTRENTGELFF	TGTGCCAGCACTCGGGAAAACACCGGGGAGCTGTTTTTT